This T cell receptor (beta chain) was retrieved from a study of CD8 T cells in ankylosing spondylitis. General study points: Disease-linked clones reportedly showed significant enrichment in matched ankylosing spondylitis synovial fluid. Seemingly distinctive of ankylosing spondylitis blood was a TCR beta motif formed by eight highly homologous variants.

The J segment lost 5 bases and the V segment lost 3 bases, leaving 15 bases of the junction unmatched. The germline CDR1 and CDR2 sequences are ENHRY and SYGVKD. The CDR3 is 17 residues long. Construction of TCR beta libraries was performed using quantitative 5'-RACE with molecular barcodes. One entry per CDR3 protein, called by TCRdb with MiXCR from the 5' RACE reads. The sample has 150,000 to 200,000 distinct CDR3 sequences, 10% to 15% seen once; the top ten hold approximately 11%. This clonotype was seen only a few times. The target antigen is unknown. The V gene is TRBV10-3, the J gene TRBJ1-2, with TRBD1 identical over 7 bases. Sequenced: blood, either unsorted or a sorted T cell fraction (not recorded which). This receptor was obtained from a female donor with ankylosing spondylitis or in good health (not recorded which). The CDR3 bases are TGTGCCATCAGTGAAGGGGGCAGGGCCCACCCCTCTTATGGCTACACCTTC. It encodes CAISEGGRAHPSYGYTF.